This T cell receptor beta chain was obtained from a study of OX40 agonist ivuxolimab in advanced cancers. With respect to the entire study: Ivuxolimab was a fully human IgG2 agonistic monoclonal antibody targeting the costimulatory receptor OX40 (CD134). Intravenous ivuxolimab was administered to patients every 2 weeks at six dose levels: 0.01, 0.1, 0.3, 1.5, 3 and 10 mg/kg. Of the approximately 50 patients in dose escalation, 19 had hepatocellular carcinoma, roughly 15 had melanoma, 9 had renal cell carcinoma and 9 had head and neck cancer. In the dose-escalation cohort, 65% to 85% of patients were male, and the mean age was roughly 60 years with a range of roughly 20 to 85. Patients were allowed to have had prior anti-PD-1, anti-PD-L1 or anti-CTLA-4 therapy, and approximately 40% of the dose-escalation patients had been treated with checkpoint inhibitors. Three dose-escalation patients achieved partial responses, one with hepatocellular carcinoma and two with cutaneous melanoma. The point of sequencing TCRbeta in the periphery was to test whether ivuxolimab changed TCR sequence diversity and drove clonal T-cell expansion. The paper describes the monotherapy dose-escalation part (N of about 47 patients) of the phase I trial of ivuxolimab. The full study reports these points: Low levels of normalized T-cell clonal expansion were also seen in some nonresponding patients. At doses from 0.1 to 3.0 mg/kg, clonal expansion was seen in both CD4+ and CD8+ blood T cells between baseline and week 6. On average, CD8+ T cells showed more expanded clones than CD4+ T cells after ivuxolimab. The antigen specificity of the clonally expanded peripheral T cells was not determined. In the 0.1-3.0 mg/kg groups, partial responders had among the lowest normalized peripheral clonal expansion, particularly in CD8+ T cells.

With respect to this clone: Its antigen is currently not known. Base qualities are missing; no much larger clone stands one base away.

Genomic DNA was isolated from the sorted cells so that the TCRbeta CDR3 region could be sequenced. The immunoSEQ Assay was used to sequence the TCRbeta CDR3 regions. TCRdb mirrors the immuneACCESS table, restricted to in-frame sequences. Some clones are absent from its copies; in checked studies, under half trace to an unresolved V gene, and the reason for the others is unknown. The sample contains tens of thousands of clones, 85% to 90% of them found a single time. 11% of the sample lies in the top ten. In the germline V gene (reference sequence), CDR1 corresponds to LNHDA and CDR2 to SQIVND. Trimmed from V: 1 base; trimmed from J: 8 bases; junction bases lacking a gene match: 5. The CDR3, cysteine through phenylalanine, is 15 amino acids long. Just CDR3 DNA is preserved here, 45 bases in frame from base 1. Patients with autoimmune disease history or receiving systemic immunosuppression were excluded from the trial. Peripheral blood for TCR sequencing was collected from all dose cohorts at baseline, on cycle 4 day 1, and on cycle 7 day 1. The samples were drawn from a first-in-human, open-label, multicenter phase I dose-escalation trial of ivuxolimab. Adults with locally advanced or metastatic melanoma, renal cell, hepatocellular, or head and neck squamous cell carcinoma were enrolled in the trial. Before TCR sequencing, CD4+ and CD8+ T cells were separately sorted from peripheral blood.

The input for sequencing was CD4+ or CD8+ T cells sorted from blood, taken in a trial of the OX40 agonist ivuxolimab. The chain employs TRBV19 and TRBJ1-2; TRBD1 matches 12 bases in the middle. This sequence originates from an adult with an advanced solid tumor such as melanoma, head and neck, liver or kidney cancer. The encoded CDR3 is CASSIARDRGHGYTF. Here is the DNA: TGTGCCAGTAGTATAGCCCGGGACAGGGGGCACGGCTACACCTTC.